The 26 T cell receptor beta chains below come from one sample, sequenced in a study of cytotoxic CD8 clonotypes in ibrutinib-treated CLL. Libraries were prepared by immunoSEQ multiplex PCR; TCRdb keeps only in-frame clonotypes and omits some of them. The sample comprises about 300,000 clones, roughly two thirds of which are singletons, and about 5.9% rests with the top ten. The sequenced sample was PBMCs, obtained after 36 months of ibrutinib treatment. Receptors were obtained from a human donor with chronic lymphocytic leukemia.

In its sample, this clone was seen once. The chain joins TRBV28 to TRBJ2-3; D gene unclear. This CDR3 is 16 amino acids long. Between the trimmed V and J ends, which lost 2 bases and 0 bases, there was a span of 12 bases. In germline, CDR1 is MDHEN, CDR2 SYDVKM. In nucleotides, the CDR3 is TGTGCCAGCAGTTTAAGCAGGCGCACTAGCACAGATACGCAGTATTTT. This codes for CASSLSRRTSTDTQYF. The complete variable domain, with remaining parts taken from reference TRBV28 and TRBJ2-3, reads DVKVTQSSRYLVKRTGEKVFLECVQDMDHENMFWYRQDPGLGLRLIYFSYDVKMKEKGDIPEGYSVSREKKERFSLILESASTNQTSMYLCASSLSRRTSTDTQYFGPGTRLTVL.

This clone has only a few counts. The genes are TRBV29-1 and TRBJ2-7; D possibly corresponds to TRBD1 (5 bases). This CDR3 contains 13 residues. V lost 4 bases to trimming and J lost 3 bases, with 13 bases between them. CDR1 is SQVTM, CDR2 ANQGSEA, per germline. The CDR3 coding sequence is TGCAGCGTTGTGGGCCAGGGTGACTACGAGCAGTACTTC. It specifies CSVVGQGDYEQYF.

The V and J genes are TRBV28 and TRBJ2-2; 7 nucleotides align to TRBD1. The CDR3 is 18 amino acids. In germline, CDR1 is MDHEN, CDR2 SYDVKM. V lost 4 bases, J lost 1 base, and 12 bases stayed unmatched. The CDR3 sequence is CASSYWGPGQRNTGELFF. In DNA form, the CDR3 reads TGTGCCAGCAGTTATTGGGGACCGGGACAGAGGAACACCGGGGAGCTGTTTTTT. Variable domain in full (rest from reference TRBV28 and TRBJ2-2): DVKVTQSSRYLVKRTGEKVFLECVQDMDHENMFWYRQDPGLGLRLIYFSYDVKMKEKGDIPEGYSVSREKKERFSLILESASTNQTSMYLCASSYWGPGQRNTGELFFGEGSRLTVL.

The chain employs TRBV11-2 and TRBJ2-7; 8 nucleotides agree with TRBD2. V was clipped by 5 bases and J by 12 bases; unmatched bases: 9. CDR3 size: 12 residues. The germline gives CDR1 SGHAT, CDR2 FQNNGV. CDR3 sequence (DNA): TGTGCCAGCAGCCCCCGCGGGGGGTACGGGTACTTC. It encodes CASSPRGGYGYF.

This chain connects TRBV7-9 to TRBJ2-3, with TRBD2 as a possible D gene (5 bases). Deletions cut 11 bases from V and 2 bases from J, with 17 bases between. Germline V gene lookup returns CDR1 SEHNR and CDR2 FQNEAQ (reference sequence). The CDR3 is made up of 14 amino acids. The CDR3 bases are TGTGCCTCCCGAAGATCCGGGAACACAGATACGCAGTATTTT. This gives the protein CASRRSGNTDTQYF. The variable domain in full, completed from reference TRBV7-9 and TRBJ2-3, reads DTGVSQNPRHKITKRGQNVTFRCDPISEHNRLYWYRQTLGQGPEFLTYFQNEAQLEKSRLLSDRFSAERPKGSFSTLEIQRTEQGDSAMYLCASRRSGNTDTQYFGPGTRLTVL.

This clone has only a few counts. The V gene is TRBV27, the J gene TRBJ2-6; D gene uncertain. CDR1 MNHEY and CDR2 SMNVEV come from the germline V gene (reference sequence). The CDR3 sequence is 13 residues long. Trimming took off 7 bases at V and 3 bases at J, with 7 bases between the two ends. The CDR3 protein is CASNRVGANVLTF. The CDR3 DNA reads TGTGCCAGCAACCGTGTTGGGGCCAACGTCCTGACTTTC.

The chain carries TRBV29-1 and TRBJ2-1; TRBD1 is a possible D gene (6 bases). CDR1 and CDR2 from the germline V gene are SQVTM and ANQGSEA. Trimming left V 4 bases short and J 6 bases short, with 10 bases between. The CDR3 is 12 amino acids. The CDR3 spells CSVVTRGNEQFF. The CDR3 coding sequence is TGCAGCGTTGTTACCAGGGGCAATGAGCAGTTCTTC.

The chain's CDR3 is CASSYSAFSGANVLTF. The DNA of the CDR3 is TGTGCCAGCAGTTACTCGGCATTCTCTGGGGCCAACGTCCTGACTTTC. The rearrangement links TRBV6-5 to TRBJ2-6; D uncertain. The CDR3 has 16 residues. V lost 0 bases and J 0 bases, leaving 6 bases between the germline ends. Germline V gives CDR1 MNHEY, CDR2 SVGAGI.

Regarding this clone: The sample carries other DNA sequences with the same CDR3. The rearrangement uses TRBV5-1 and TRBJ2-3, with TRBD2 matching over 8 bases. Trimming removed 4 bases from V and 0 bases from J; junction bases left unmatched: 1. This CDR3 is 14 amino acids long. Germline-derived CDR1 and CDR2 are SGHRS and YFSETQ. The CDR3 DNA is TGCGCCAGCAGCGCGGGGGGCAGCACAGATACGCAGTATTTT. This codes for CASSAGGSTDTQYF.

This clone appeared many times. The genes are TRBV7-9 and TRBJ2-7; D gene uncertain. The CDR3 consists of 12 residues. From germline, CDR1 is SEHNR and CDR2 FQNEAQ (reference sequence). V was trimmed by 1 base and J by 2 bases, leaving 3 bases between them. This chain's CDR3 is CASSLDPYEQYF. The CDR3 DNA reads as TGTGCCAGCAGCTTAGACCCCTACGAGCAGTACTTC. Looking up the rest from reference TRBV7-9 and TRBJ2-7 gives the full variable domain: DTGVSQNPRHKITKRGQNVTFRCDPISEHNRLYWYRQTLGQGPEFLTYFQNEAQLEKSRLLSDRFSAERPKGSFSTLEIQRTEQGDSAMYLCASSLDPYEQYFGPGTRLTVT.

The chain links TRBV11-1 to TRBJ2-2, with a weak D call TRBD2 (6 bases). The germline V and J ends were trimmed by 1 base and 7 bases, with 19 bases remaining between them. Germline CDR1 SGHAT, CDR2 FQDESV (reference sequence). This CDR3 has 17 amino acids. This CDR3 is CASSLDSRLVGGGELFF. CDR3 sequence (DNA): TGTGCCAGCAGCTTAGATTCCCGACTAGTCGGAGGCGGGGAGCTGTTTTTT. Variable domain in full (rest from reference TRBV11-1 and TRBJ2-2): EAEVAQSPRYKITEKSQAVAFWCDPISGHATLYWYRQILGQGPELLVQFQDESVVDDSQLPKDRFSAERLKGVDSTLKIQPAELGDSAMYLCASSLDSRLVGGGELFFGEGSRLTVL.

This chain connects TRBV9 to TRBJ1-2; no clear D. Between the trimmed V and J ends, which lost 0 bases and 1 base, there was a span of 16 bases. The germline gives CDR1 SGDLS, CDR2 YYNGEE. The CDR3 length is 17 residues. The CDR3 nucleotides read TGTGCCAGCAGCGTAGGACCCCCGGGTACCATTAACTATGGCTACACCTTC. Translated: CASSVGPPGTINYGYTF.

The V call is TRBV28, the J call TRBJ1-1; D remains ambiguous. The germline V gene has CDR1 MDHEN and CDR2 SYDVKM. Trimming removed 8 bases from V and 6 bases from J, with 13 bases in between. The CDR3 covers 12 residues. The CDR3 protein is CASVTPGAEAFF. CDR3 coding DNA: TGTGCCAGCGTCACCCCTGGGGCTGAAGCTTTCTTT. Variable domain in full (rest from reference TRBV28 and TRBJ1-1): DVKVTQSSRYLVKRTGEKVFLECVQDMDHENMFWYRQDPGLGLRLIYFSYDVKMKEKGDIPEGYSVSREKKERFSLILESASTNQTSMYLCASVTPGAEAFFGQGTRLTVV.

Concerning this clone: Because the CDR3's place on the DNA is in doubt, the DNA is left out and the CDR3 is given as listed by TCRdb. This rearrangement joins TRBV21-1 to TRBJ1-6. TRBV21-1 is shown as a pseudogene. The CDR3 length equals 18 residues, ends included. Here the CDR3 reads CASIFGAGTSLHNSPLHF.

There are a few counts of this clone. The chain uses TRBV28 and TRBJ2-1, with TRBD2 as a possible D gene (6 bases). The V end was cut by 2 bases, the J end by 6 bases, with 14 bases between. Germline lookup yields CDR1 MDHEN and CDR2 SYDVKM. The CDR3 spans 15 residues. The CDR3, as DNA: TGTGCCAGCAGTTTACCGGGACTGAGGGGCAATGAGCAGTTCTTC. This encodes CASSLPGLRGNEQFF.

The chain recombines TRBV7-9 with TRBJ2-4; TRBD2 might be the D (5 bases). The CDR3 has 14 amino acids. Trimming took off 3 bases at V and 4 bases at J, with 10 bases between the two ends. CDR1 is SEHNR and CDR2 is FQNEAQ in the germline V gene (reference sequence). The CDR3 bases are TGTGCCAGCAGCTTCCCTCGAGGGAAAAACATTCAGTACTTC. This translates into CASSFPRGKNIQYF. The full variable domain, rest sourced from reference TRBV7-9 and TRBJ2-4, is DTGVSQNPRHKITKRGQNVTFRCDPISEHNRLYWYRQTLGQGPEFLTYFQNEAQLEKSRLLSDRFSAERPKGSFSTLEIQRTEQGDSAMYLCASSFPRGKNIQYFGAGTRLSVL.

V usage is TRBV10-3 and J usage is TRBJ2-2; 9 bases line up with TRBD1. The germline CDR1 and CDR2 sequences are ENHRY and SYGVKD. Germline trimming cut 6 bases from V and 6 bases from J; bases unmatched to any gene: 14. This CDR3 comprises 17 residues. CDR3 sequence: CAIRVGQGRRAAGELFF. The CDR3 DNA reads TGTGCCATCAGGGTCGGACAGGGGAGGAGGGCCGCCGGGGAGCTGTTTTTT.

The J gene is TRBJ2-3, the V gene TRBV29-1; TRBD2 might be the D (5 bases). This CDR3 contains 15 residues. CDR1 and CDR2 from the germline V gene are SQVTM and ANQGSEA. V dropped 6 bases and J dropped 1 base, with 17 bases sitting between them. Here the CDR3 reads CSVARGFVGTDTQYF. In nucleotides, the CDR3 is TGCAGCGTAGCGCGAGGGTTCGTCGGCACAGATACGCAGTATTTT.

This sequence joins TRBV12-5 and TRBJ2-1; 16 nucleotides match TRBD2. CDR1 LGHNT and CDR2 FRNRAP come from the germline V gene. The CDR3 runs 20 residues. The V segment lost 6 bases and the J segment 1 base; nucleotides outside the gene matches: 12. CDR3 region: CASGLHTGLAGGKSYNEQFF. As DNA, the CDR3 is TGTGCTAGTGGCTTACATACGGGACTAGCGGGAGGGAAGTCCTACAATGAGCAGTTCTTC. Supplemented by reference TRBV12-5 and TRBJ2-1, the full variable domain reads DARVTQTPRHKVTEMGQEVTMRCQPILGHNTVFWYRQTMMQGLELLAYFRNRAPLDDSGMPKDRFSAEMPDATLATLKIQPSEPRDSAVYFCASGLHTGLAGGKSYNEQFFGPGTRLTVL.

The chain couples TRBV7-7 to TRBJ2-7, with TRBD1 matching 11 bases. The V segment lost 5 bases and the J segment 1 base; nucleotides outside the gene matches: 4. Germline CDR1 reads SSHAT; CDR2 reads FNYEAQ (reference sequence). The CDR3 is made up of 15 amino acids. CDR3: CASSPGQGASYEQYF. DNA for the CDR3: TGTGCCAGCAGCCCCGGACAGGGGGCTTCCTACGAGCAGTACTTC. Looking up the rest from reference TRBV7-7 and TRBJ2-7 gives the full variable domain: GAGVSQSPRYKVTKRGQDVTLRCDPISSHATLYWYQQALGQGPEFLTYFNYEAQPDKSGLPSDRFSAERPEGSISTLTIQRTEQRDSAMYRCASSPGQGASYEQYFGPGTRLTVT.

This sequence joins TRBV28 and TRBJ2-3, with TRBD2 matching over 8 bases. This CDR3 spans 14 amino acids. J lost 4 bases, V lost 6 bases, and 6 bases had no gene match. The germline V gene encodes CDR1 MDHEN and CDR2 SYDVKM. Written as DNA, the CDR3 is TGTGCCAGCAGATACGGACTAGCCGCAGATACGCAGTATTTT. Translation gives CASRYGLAADTQYF.

Details on this clone: Compared with germline, one end of the junction differs, possibly owing to a read error. The chain combines TRBV5-1 with TRBJ2-3; D uncertain. CDR1 and CDR2 (germline): SGHRS, YFSETQ. This CDR3 has 15 amino acids. The CDR3 region is CASNLVGPSTDTQYF. CDR3 sequence (DNA): TGCGCCAGCAACTTGGTAGGGCCTAGTACAGATACGCAGTATTTT.

This clone was found a few times. The chain is built from TRBV19 and TRBJ2-5; possibly TRBD1 for D (5 bases). The CDR3 covers 15 residues. The V end was cut by 2 bases, the J end by 5 bases, with 15 bases between. Germline-derived CDR1 and CDR2 are LNHDA and SQIVND (reference sequence). The CDR3 loop is CASSISTGVPETQYF. For the CDR3, the DNA is TGTGCCAGTAGTATATCCACAGGAGTCCCGGAGACCCAGTACTTC.

The sample holds one count of this clone. V usage is TRBV18 and J usage is TRBJ2-3; D is perhaps TRBD2 (6 bases). V lost 2 bases and J 4 bases, leaving 13 bases between the germline ends. The CDR3 covers 15 residues. In germline, CDR1 is KGHSH, CDR2 LQKENI. The CDR3 nucleotides are TGTGCCAGCTCACCATCGGGGGTCCTCTCAGATACGCAGTATTTT. It yields the protein CASSPSGVLSDTQYF.

This sequence joins TRBV6-5 and TRBJ1-5; D unclear. Germline assignment: CDR1 MNHEY and CDR2 SVGAGI. The V end was cut by 2 bases, the J end by 3 bases, with 8 bases between. The CDR3 sequence is 14 residues long. The CDR3, as DNA: TGTGCCAGCAGTTACACGGGATTCAATCAGCCCCAGCATTTT. Translating it yields CASSYTGFNQPQHF.

CDR3 protein: CASSERGALYEQYF. DNA for the CDR3: TGTGCCAGCAGTGAACGGGGGGCCCTCTACGAGCAGTACTTC. This chain uses TRBV2 with TRBJ2-7, with D possibly matching TRBD2 (7 bases). Germline CDR1 and CDR2: SNHLY and FYNNEI. The CDR3 extends over 14 amino acids. V lost 2 bases and J lost 3, with 11 bases in between. Using reference TRBV2 and TRBJ2-7 for the parts outside the CDR3, the full variable domain is EPEVTQTPSHQVTQMGQEVILRCVPISNHLYFYWYRQILGQKVEFLVSFYNNEISEKSEIFDDQFSVERPDGSNFTLKIRSTKLEDSAMYFCASSERGALYEQYFGPGTRLTVT.